This TCR beta chain was recovered during a study of T-cell memory formation after mild COVID-19. There are 12 residues in the CDR3. Trimming cost V 8 bases and J 6 bases; bases outside gene matches: 1. Germline V lookup: CDR1 LGHDT, CDR2 YNNKEL (reference sequence). The study's findings and limits: Shrinking CD4+ clones resided mostly in CM and EM, and CD8+ ones in EMRA.

TCRdb called the 5' RACE reads again in MiXCR, with one record for every CDR3 protein. The profile shows about 150,000 distinct CDR3 sequences, about 14% of them singletons. Remarks on this clonotype: Its antigen is unidentified.

This chain joins TRBV3-1 and TRBJ1-6, with 7 bases identical to TRBD1. The TCR was taken from an adult woman who had mild COVID-19 (a few samples of this study predate the infection). Cell type and time point are not known. Sequencing was done on a sample of PBMCs or a T cell subset sorted from them (not recorded which). For the CDR3, the DNA is TGTGCCAGCCACAGGGGTAATTCACCCCTCCACTTT. Translated, it gives CASHRGNSPLHF.